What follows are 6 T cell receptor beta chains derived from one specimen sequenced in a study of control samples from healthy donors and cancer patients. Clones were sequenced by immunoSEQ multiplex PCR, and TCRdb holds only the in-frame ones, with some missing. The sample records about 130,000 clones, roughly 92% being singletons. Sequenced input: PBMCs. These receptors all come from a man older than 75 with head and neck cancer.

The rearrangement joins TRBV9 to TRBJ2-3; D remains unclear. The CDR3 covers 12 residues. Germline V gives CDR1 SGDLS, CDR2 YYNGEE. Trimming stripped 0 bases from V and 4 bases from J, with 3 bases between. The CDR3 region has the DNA TGTGCCAGCAGCGTAGAAGCAGATACGCAGTATTTT. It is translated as CASSVEADTQYF.

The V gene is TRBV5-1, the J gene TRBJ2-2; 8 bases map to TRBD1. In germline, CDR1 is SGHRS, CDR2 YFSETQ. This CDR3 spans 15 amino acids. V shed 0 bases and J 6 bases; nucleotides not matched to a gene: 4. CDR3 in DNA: TGCGCCAGCAGCTTGGTACAGGGGGATGCCGGGGAGCTGTTTTTT. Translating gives CASSLVQGDAGELFF. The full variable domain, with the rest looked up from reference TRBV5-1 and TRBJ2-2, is KAGVTQTPRYLIKTRGQQVTLSCSPISGHRSVSWYQQTPGQGLQFLFEYFSETQRNKGNFPGRFSGRQFSNSRSEMNVSTLELGDSALYLCASSLVQGDAGELFFGEGSRLTVL.

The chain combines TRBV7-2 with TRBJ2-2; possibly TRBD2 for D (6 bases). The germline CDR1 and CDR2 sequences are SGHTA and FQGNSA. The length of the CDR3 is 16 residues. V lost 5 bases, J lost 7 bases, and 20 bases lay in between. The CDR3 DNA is TGTGCCAGCAGCCCGAGCGTTGGGGGGATTAGCGGGGAGCTGTTTTTT. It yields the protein CASSPSVGGISGELFF.

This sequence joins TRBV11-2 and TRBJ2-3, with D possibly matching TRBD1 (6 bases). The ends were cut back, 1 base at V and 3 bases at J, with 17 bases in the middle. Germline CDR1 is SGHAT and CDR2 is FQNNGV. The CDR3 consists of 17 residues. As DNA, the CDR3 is TGTGCCAGCAGCTTAGGCCCGGAGACGAGGGGGACAGATACGCAGTATTTT. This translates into CASSLGPETRGTDTQYF.

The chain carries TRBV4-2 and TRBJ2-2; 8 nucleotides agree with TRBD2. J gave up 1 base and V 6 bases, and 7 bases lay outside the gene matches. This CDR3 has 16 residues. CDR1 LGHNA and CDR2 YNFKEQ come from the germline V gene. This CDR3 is CASRGAGGLNTGELFF. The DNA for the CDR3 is TGTGCCAGCAGAGGGGCGGGGGGCTTGAACACCGGGGAGCTGTTTTTT.

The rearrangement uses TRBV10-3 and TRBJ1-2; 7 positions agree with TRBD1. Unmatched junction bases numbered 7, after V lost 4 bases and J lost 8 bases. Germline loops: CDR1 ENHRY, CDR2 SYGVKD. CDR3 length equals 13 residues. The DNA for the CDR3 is TGTGCCATCAGTGTCGCCGGGACAGACGGCTACACCTTC. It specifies CAISVAGTDGYTF.